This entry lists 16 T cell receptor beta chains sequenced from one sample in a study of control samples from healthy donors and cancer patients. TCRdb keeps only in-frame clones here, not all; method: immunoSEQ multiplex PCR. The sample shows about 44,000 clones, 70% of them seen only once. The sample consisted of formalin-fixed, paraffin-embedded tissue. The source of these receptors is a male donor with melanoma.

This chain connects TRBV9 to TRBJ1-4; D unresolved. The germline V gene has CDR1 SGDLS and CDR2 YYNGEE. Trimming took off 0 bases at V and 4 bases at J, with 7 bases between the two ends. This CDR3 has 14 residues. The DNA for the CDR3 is TGTGCCAGCAGCGTAGGTGTAGATAATGAAAAACTGTTTTTT. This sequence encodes CASSVGVDNEKLFF.

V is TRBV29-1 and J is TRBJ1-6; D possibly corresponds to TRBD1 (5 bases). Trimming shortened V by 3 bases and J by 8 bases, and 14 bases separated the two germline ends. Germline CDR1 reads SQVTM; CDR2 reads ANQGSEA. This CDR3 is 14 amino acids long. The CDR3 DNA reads TGCAGCGTTGACGCCAGGGTAAGGGATTCACCCCTCCACTTT. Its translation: CSVDARVRDSPLHF.

CDR3 amino acids: CASRAPGNTEAFF. CDR3 sequence (DNA): TGTGCCAGCAGGGCCCCGGGAAACACTGAAGCTTTCTTT. The rearrangement joins TRBV28 to TRBJ1-1; D gene uncertain. V dropped 6 bases and J dropped 2 bases, with 10 bases sitting between them. CDR1 is MDHEN, CDR2 SYDVKM, per germline. The length of the CDR3 is 13 residues.

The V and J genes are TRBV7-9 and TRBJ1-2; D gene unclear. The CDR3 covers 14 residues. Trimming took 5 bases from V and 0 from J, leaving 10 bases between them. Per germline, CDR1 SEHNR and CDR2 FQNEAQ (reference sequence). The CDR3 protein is CASSHSLTNYGYTF. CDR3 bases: TGTGCCAGCAGCCACTCTCTGACTAACTATGGCTACACCTTC. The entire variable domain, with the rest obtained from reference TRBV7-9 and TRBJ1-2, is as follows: DTGVSQNPRHKITKRGQNVTFRCDPISEHNRLYWYRQTLGQGPEFLTYFQNEAQLEKSRLLSDRFSAERPKGSFSTLEIQRTEQGDSAMYLCASSHSLTNYGYTFGSGTRLTVV.

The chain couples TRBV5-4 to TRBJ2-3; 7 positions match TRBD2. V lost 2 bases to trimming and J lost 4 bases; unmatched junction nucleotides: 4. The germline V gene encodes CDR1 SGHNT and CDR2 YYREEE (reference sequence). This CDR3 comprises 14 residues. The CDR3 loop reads CASSFGRESDTQYF. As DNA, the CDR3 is TGTGCCAGCAGCTTTGGGCGGGAGTCAGATACGCAGTATTTT.

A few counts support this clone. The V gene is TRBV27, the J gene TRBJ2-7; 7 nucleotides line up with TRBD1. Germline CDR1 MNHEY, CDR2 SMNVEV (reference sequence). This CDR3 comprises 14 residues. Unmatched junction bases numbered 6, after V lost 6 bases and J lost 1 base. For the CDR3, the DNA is TGTGCCAGCAGCCCCCCAGGGGGTTCCTACGAGCAGTACTTC. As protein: CASSPPGGSYEQYF.

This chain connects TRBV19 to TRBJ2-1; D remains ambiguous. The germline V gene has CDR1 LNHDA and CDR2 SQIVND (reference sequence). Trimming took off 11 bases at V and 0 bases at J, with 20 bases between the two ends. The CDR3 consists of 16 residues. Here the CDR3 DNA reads TGTGCCGGAAGGTATGGGCTCTCAAGCTCCTACAATGAGCAGTTCTTC. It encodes CAGRYGLSSSYNEQFF.

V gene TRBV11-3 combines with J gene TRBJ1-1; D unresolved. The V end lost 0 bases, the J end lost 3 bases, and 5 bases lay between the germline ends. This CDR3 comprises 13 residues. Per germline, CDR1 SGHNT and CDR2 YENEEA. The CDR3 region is CASSLDPDTEAFF. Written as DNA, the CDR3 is TGTGCCAGCAGCTTAGATCCGGACACTGAAGCTTTCTTT.

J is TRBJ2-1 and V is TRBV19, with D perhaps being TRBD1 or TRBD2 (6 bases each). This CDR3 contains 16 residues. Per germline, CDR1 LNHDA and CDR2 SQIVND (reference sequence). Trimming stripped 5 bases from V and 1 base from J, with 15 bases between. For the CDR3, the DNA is TGTGCCAGTAGTTCGGGGGCCTCCGCATCCTACAATGAGCAGTTCTTC. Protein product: CASSSGASASYNEQFF. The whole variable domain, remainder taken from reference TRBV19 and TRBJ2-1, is DGGITQSPKYLFRKEGQNVTLSCEQNLNHDAMYWYRQDPGQGLRLIYYSQIVNDFQKGDIAEGYSVSREKKESFPLTVTSAQKNPTAFYLCASSSGASASYNEQFFGPGTRLTVL.

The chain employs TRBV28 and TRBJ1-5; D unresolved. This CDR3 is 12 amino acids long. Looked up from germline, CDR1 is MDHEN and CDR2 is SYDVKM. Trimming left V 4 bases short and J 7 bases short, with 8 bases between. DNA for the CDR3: TGTGCCAGCAGTTCTGAAGCACAGCCCCAGCATTTT. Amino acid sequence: CASSSEAQPQHF.

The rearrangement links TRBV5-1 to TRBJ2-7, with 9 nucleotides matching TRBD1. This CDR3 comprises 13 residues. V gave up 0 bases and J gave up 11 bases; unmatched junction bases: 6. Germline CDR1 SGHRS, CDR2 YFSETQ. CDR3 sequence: CASSLGGDRVKYF. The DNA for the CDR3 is TGCGCCAGCAGCTTGGGCGGGGACAGGGTTAAGTACTTC.

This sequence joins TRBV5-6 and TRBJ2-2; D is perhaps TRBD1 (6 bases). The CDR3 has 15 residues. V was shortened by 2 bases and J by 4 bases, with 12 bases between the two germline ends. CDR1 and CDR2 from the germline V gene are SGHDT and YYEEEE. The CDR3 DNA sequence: TGTGCCAGCAGCTTTTTGGGGGCCTTCACCGGGGAGCTGTTTTTT. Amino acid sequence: CASSFLGAFTGELFF.

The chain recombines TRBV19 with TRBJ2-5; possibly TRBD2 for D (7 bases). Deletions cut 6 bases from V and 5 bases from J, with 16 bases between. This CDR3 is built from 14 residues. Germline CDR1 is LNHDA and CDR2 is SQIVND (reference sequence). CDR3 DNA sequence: TGTGCCAGTAGGCCTAAGGGGGGGTGGGAGACCCAGTACTTC. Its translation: CASRPKGGWETQYF.

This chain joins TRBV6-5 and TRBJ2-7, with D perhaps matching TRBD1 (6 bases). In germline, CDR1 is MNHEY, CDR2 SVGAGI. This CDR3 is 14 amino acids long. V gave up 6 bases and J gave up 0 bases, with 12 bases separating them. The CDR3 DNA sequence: TGTGCCAGCAGCCGCCAAGGGGGCTCCTACGAGCAGTACTTC. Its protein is CASSRQGGSYEQYF.

CDR3 nucleotides: TGTGCCAGCAGCCCCCAGGGGGAAGACTATGGCTACACCTTC. Protein product: CASSPQGEDYGYTF. The V and J genes are TRBV9 and TRBJ1-2; 7 positions match TRBD1. The V gene's germline CDR1 is SGDLS and CDR2 YYNGEE. V shed 4 bases and J 3 bases; nucleotides not matched to a gene: 6. The CDR3 length is 14 residues.

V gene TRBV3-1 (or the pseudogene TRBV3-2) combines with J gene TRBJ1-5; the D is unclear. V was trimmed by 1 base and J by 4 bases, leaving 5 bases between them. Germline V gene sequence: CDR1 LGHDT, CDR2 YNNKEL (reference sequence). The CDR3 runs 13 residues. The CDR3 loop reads CASSQGHNQPQHF. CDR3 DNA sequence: TGTGCCAGCAGCCAAGGACATAATCAGCCCCAGCATTTT.